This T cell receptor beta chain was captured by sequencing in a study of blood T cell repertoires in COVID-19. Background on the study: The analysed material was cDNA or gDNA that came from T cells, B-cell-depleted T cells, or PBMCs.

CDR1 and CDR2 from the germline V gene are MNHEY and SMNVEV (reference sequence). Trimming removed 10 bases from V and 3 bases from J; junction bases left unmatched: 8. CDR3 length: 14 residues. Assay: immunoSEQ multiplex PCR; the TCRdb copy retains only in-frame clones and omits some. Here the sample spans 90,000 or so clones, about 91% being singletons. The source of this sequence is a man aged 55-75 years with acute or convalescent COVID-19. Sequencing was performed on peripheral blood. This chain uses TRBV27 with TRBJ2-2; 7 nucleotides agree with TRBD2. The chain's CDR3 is CATKSGTYTGELFF. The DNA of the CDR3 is TGTGCCACCAAAAGCGGGACCTACACCGGGGAGCTGTTTTTT.